Below are 10 T cell receptor beta chains sequenced from a single sample in a study of T cells in Graves' hyperthyroidism and ophthalmopathy. TCR beta CDR3 regions were amplified from RNA. TCR CDR3 underwent first-round RT-PCR with the HTBI primer set. TCRdb re-called the multiplex PCR reads through MiXCR, storing one row per CDR3 protein. The sample has hundreds of thousands of distinct CDR3 sequences, around 15% seen once; the top ten hold 9.5% to 15%. Material: blood. These receptor sequences come from a woman in her forties or fifties with Graves' ophthalmopathy.

The sample holds many counts of this clonotype. The chain uses TRBV6-1 and TRBJ1-2; unclear D gene. Trimming shortened V by 3 bases and J by 4 bases, and 9 bases separated the two germline ends. The CDR3 totals 13 residues. From germline, CDR1 is MNHNS and CDR2 SASEGT. The CDR3 nucleotides read TGTGCCAGCAGTGACGGGGTCTTCTATGGCTACACCTTC. Its translation: CASSDGVFYGYTF.

In this sample, this clonotype turned up a few times. The chain uses TRBV10-3 and TRBJ1-1; 10 bases are shared with TRBD1. CDR3 length: 14 residues. Germline loops: CDR1 ENHRY, CDR2 SYGVKD. With V trimmed by 0 bases and J by 11 bases, 6 bases remained unmatched. CDR3 DNA: TGTGCCATCAGTGAGTCAAGGGACAGGGGTAATGCTTTCTTT. This gives the protein CAISESRDRGNAFF.

The sample holds many counts of this clonotype. The chain links TRBV11-2 to TRBJ2-1; 7 nucleotides line up with TRBD1. V lost 4 bases and J lost 10; bases outside the gene matches: 10. The CDR3 is made up of 14 amino acids. Germline CDR1 reads SGHAT; CDR2 reads FQNNGV. The CDR3 DNA reads TGTGCCAGCAGCTCCCCTGTACAGGGGACGGAGCAGTTCTTC. Residues: CASSSPVQGTEQFF.

This clonotype was observed a handful of times. The genes are TRBV11-2 and TRBJ1-2, with 7 bases aligning to TRBD1. CDR1 and CDR2 from the germline V gene are SGHAT and FQNNGV. This CDR3 contains 16 residues. The trim removed 5 bases at V and 5 bases at J, leaving 14 bases unmatched. The CDR3: CASSKGAAERAYGYTF. The CDR3 nucleotides read TGTGCCAGCAGCAAGGGGGCGGCCGAGAGGGCGTATGGCTACACCTTC.

V gene TRBV28 combines with J gene TRBJ2-5, with D perhaps matching TRBD2 (5 bases). V was trimmed by 7 bases and J by 4 bases, leaving 7 bases between them. Germline lookup yields CDR1 MDHEN and CDR2 SYDVKM. This CDR3 contains 11 residues. The CDR3 reads CASTAGETQYF. CDR3 sequence (DNA): TGTGCCAGCACCGCGGGAGAGACCCAGTACTTC.

The CDR3 region is CASRTSGRDEQFF. CDR3 DNA sequence: TGTGCCAGTAGAACTAGCGGGAGGGATGAGCAGTTCTTC. The chain has TRBV19 and TRBJ2-1; 13 nucleotides line up with TRBD2. V dropped 6 bases and J dropped 8; count of bases not matched to a gene: 1. This CDR3 region has 13 residues. The V gene's germline CDR1 is LNHDA and CDR2 SQIVND (reference sequence). The whole variable domain, filled in from reference TRBV19 and TRBJ2-1, reads DGGITQSPKYLFRKEGQNVTLSCEQNLNHDAMYWYRQDPGQGLRLIYYSQIVNDFQKGDIAEGYSVSREKKESFPLTVTSAQKNPTAFYLCASRTSGRDEQFFGPGTRLTVL.

Ten or more counts support this clonotype. The CDR3 DNA sequence: TGTGCCAGCACCCAAGCGGGAGTTTTGTACAATGAGCAGTTCTTC. Translation gives CASTQAGVLYNEQFF. The genes are TRBV12-3 or TRBV12-4 and TRBJ2-1, with TRBD2 matching over 8 bases. The CDR3 contains 15 residues. V lost 7 bases to trimming and J lost 4 bases; unmatched junction nucleotides: 9.

This clonotype was observed many times. The chain has TRBV6-1 and TRBJ2-6; D may be TRBD1 (5 bases). Trimming removed 7 bases from V and 6 bases from J, with 22 bases in between. Germline loops: CDR1 MNHNS, CDR2 SASEGT. The CDR3 loop spans 17 amino acids. The DNA for the CDR3 is TGTGCCAGCACCCCCCCCCCTGGGCAGGGCCAGGCCAACGTCCTGACTTTC. This gives the protein CASTPPPGQGQANVLTF.

In its sample, this clonotype was seen many times. The CDR3 loop reads CASSLGWDLTYNEQFF. In DNA, the CDR3 is TGTGCCAGCAGCTTAGGGTGGGACCTAACCTACAATGAGCAGTTCTTC. The rearrangement joins TRBV7-9 to TRBJ2-1; the D call may be TRBD1 or TRBD2 (5 bases each). V was clipped by 1 base and J by 2 bases, with 12 bases between them. The CDR3 has 16 amino acids. Germline V gene data show CDR1 as SEHNR and CDR2 as FQNEAQ (reference sequence).

This clonotype was detected ten times or more. This rearrangement joins TRBV28 to TRBJ1-4; a possible D gene is TRBD1 (6 bases). This CDR3 region has 12 residues. Germline V gives CDR1 MDHEN, CDR2 SYDVKM. The germline V and J ends were trimmed by 11 bases and 5 bases, with 12 bases remaining between them. The CDR3, as DNA: TGTGCCGCGGGGGCCCCAAATGAAAAACTGTTTTTT. It yields the protein CAAGAPNEKLFF. Drawing the rest from reference TRBV28 and TRBJ1-4, the complete variable domain is DVKVTQSSRYLVKRTGEKVFLECVQDMDHENMFWYRQDPGLGLRLIYFSYDVKMKEKGDIPEGYSVSREKKERFSLILESASTNQTSMYLCAAGAPNEKLFFGSGTQLSVL.